One T cell receptor beta chain is described in this entry. Its specificity is not known. Per the germline V gene, CDR1 is WSHSY and CDR2 is SAAADI. Losses at the gene ends were 5 bases for V and 2 bases for J; bases not matched to a gene: 2. The CDR3 totals 14 residues. This record comes from a study of cytomegalovirus exposure and HLA in healthy donors. Whole-study context: Caucasian-associated ancestry cluster membership applied to about four fifths of 398 genotyped donors.

The PCR contained 60 Vbeta and 13 Jbeta primers. TCRdb keeps only in-frame clones here, not all; method: immunoSEQ multiplex PCR. The repertoire table contains 91,000 or so clones. Study-wide results and caveats: It was taken for granted in presence/absence analyses that sequencing depth across donors was roughly uniform.

The chain recombines TRBV10-2 with TRBJ1-5, with 8 bases lining up with TRBD1. Sequenced sample: PBMCs. This receptor was taken from a woman aged 25 to 39 in good health and CMV-seronegative. The CDR3 spells CASSLTGGNQPQHF. The CDR3 DNA reads as TGCGCCAGCAGTCTGACAGGGGGCAATCAGCCCCAGCATTTT.